Sequencing of this TCR beta chain was carried out in a study of cytomegalovirus exposure and HLA in healthy donors. This PCR relied on a set of 60 Vbeta primers and 13 Jbeta primers. As processed by the authors: About 11 million of the 60 million to 80 million unique TCR beta chains counted in a later analysis were shared. TCRdb keeps only in-frame clones here, not all; method: immunoSEQ multiplex PCR. From that table come the V and J calls and clone size; the DNA was used to work out D and trimming. The sample table sets out approximately 52,000 clones. The germline V gene has CDR1 SGHNT and CDR2 YYREEE (reference sequence). CDR3 size: 13 residues. After removal of 4 bases from V and 3 bases from J, the junction contained 3 bases not matched to a gene.

This sequence joins TRBV5-4 and TRBJ2-7, with 8 bases aligning to TRBD1. Sequencing was done on a sample of PBMCs. The clonotype was recovered from a woman aged 55-75 years in good health and CMV-seropositive. CDR3 in DNA: TGTGCCAGCAGCGCGGGACAGGACTACGAGCAGTACTTC. Encoded protein: CASSAGQDYEQYF.